This TCR beta chain was identified during a study of blood T cell repertoires in COVID-19. Study overall: Samples came from the United States, Italy and Spain, spanning acute and convalescent COVID-19.

Cohorts were assigned according to the clinical history that participants reported. Either two negative PCRs, clearance, or symptom resolution qualified Cohort 3 donors as recovered. Original handling: Nucleated cell number was recorded as an estimate derived from reference gene primer amplification. TCRdb's table, derived via immunoSEQ multiplex PCR, lists solely in-frame clones and lacks some. V and J calls and clone size are given by that table; D and trimming were obtained from the DNA. The sample comprises around 470,000 clones, 90% of which are singletons, and approximately 0.65% rests with the top ten. The V end lost 4 bases, the J end lost 0 bases, and 8 bases lay between the germline ends. CDR3 length equals 14 residues. CDR1 is MGHRA, CDR2 YSYEKL, per germline.

The sequenced sample consisted of PBMCs or T cells enriched from blood (not recorded which). The chain couples TRBV4-1 to TRBJ2-3; D unresolved. The origin of this receptor is a man younger than 30 who had recovered from COVID-19. The chain's CDR3 is CASSPQASTDTQYF. CDR3 nucleotide sequence: TGCGCCAGCAGCCCTCAGGCGAGCACAGATACGCAGTATTTT.